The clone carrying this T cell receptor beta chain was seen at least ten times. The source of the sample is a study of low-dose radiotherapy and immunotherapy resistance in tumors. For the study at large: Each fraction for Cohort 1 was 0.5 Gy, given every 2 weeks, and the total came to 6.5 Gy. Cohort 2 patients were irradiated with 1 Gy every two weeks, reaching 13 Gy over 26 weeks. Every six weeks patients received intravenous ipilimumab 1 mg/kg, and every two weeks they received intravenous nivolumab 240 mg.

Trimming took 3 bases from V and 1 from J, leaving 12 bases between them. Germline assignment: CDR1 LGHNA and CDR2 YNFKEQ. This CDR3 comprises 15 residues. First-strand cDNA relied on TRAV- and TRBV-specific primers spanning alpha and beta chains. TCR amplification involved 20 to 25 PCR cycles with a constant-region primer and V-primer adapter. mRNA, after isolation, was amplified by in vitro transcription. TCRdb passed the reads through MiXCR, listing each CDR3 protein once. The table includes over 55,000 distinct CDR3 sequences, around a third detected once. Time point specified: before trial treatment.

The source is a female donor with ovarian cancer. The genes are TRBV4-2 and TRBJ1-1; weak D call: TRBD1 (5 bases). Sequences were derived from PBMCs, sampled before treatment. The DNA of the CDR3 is TGTGCCAGCAGCCACGGATATGGGACGAACACTGAAGCTTTCTTT. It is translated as CASSHGYGTNTEAFF.